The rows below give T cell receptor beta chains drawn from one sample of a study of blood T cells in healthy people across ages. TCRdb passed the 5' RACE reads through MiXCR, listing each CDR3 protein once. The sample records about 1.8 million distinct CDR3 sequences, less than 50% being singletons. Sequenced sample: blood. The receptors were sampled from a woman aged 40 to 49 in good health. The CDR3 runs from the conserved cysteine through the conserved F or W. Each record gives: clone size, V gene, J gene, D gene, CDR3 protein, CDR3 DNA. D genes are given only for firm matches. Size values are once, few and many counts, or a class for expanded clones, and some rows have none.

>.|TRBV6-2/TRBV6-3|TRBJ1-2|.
CASSLVDSRGYTF
TGTGCCAGCAGTTTAGTTGACAGTCGTGGCTACACCTTC
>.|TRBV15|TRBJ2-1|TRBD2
CATSRGYSGRDSYNEQFF
TGTGCCACCAGCAGGGGATATAGCGGGCGAGACTCCTACAATGAGCAGTTCTTC
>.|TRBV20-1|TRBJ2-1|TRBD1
CSAKNQGAKYNEQFF
TGCAGTGCTAAAAACCAGGGGGCGAAATACAATGAGCAGTTCTTC
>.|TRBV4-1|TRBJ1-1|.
CASSQDPEGMNTEAFF
TGCGCCAGCAGCCAAGATCCCGAGGGGATGAACACTGAAGCTTTCTTT
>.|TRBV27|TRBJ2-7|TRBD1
CASNTDRKYEQYF
TGTGCCAGCAATACGGACAGGAAATACGAGCAGTACTTC
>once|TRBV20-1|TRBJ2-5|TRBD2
CSAPRVGRGVRETQYF
TGCAGTGCCCCGAGAGTTGGGCGGGGGGTAAGAGAGACCCAGTACTTC
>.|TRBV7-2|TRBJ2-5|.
CASSSYGLGTQYF
TGTGCCAGCAGCTCCTACGGCTTAGGGACCCAGTACTTC
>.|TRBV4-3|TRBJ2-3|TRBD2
CASSQFGVASGANTDTQYF
TGCGCCAGCAGCCAATTCGGGGTGGCTAGCGGTGCTAACACAGATACGCAGTATTTT
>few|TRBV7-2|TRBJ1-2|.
CASSPDIGLNYGYTF
TGTGCCAGCAGCCCAGACATCGGACTCAACTATGGCTACACCTTC
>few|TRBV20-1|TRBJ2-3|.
CSASKGDTQYF
TGCAGTGCTAGCAAGGGCGATACGCAGTATTTT
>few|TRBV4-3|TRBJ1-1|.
CASSQFDGEAFF
TGCGCCAGCAGCCAATTCGACGGTGAAGCTTTCTTT
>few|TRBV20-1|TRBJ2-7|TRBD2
CSATPGLARGEQYF
TGCAGTGCAACCCCCGGACTAGCTCGAGGCGAGCAGTACTTC
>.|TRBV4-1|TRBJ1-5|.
CASSQGDGNQPQHF
TGCGCCAGCAGCCAAGGGGATGGCAATCAGCCCCAGCATTTT
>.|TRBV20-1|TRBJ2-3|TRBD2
CSANPHLTSGGDTQYF
TGCAGTGCTAACCCTCACCTGACTAGCGGGGGAGATACGCAGTATTTT
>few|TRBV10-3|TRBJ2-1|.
CAISERGTLNEQFF
TGTGCCATCAGTGAGCGGGGGACTTTAAATGAGCAGTTCTTC
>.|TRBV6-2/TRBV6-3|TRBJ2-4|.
CASSDSDPNIQYF
TGTGCCAGCAGTGACAGCGACCCTAACATTCAGTACTTC
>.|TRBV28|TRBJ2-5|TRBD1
CASSLSGRGLETQYF
TGTGCCAGCAGTTTATCTGGCAGGGGGCTGGAGACCCAGTACTTC
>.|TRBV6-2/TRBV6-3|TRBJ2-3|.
CAGNRPSTDTQYF
TGTGCCGGCAACCGCCCAAGCACAGATACGCAGTATTTT
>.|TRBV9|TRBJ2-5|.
CASSVVGGGAYNEQYF
TGTGCCAGCAGCGTAGTAGGTGGGGGAGCGTACAATGAGCAGTACTTC
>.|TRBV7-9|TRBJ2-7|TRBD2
CASSRTSGGPSWSQYF
TGTGCCAGCAGCCGGACTAGCGGGGGCCCGTCTTGGTCCCAGTACTTC
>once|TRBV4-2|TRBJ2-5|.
CASSQVSGLQSGEQYF
TGTGCCAGCAGCCAAGTATCGGGTCTCCAGTCCGGTGAGCAGTACTTC
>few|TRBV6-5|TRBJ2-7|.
CASRIRGTLSYEQYF
TGTGCCAGCAGGATACGGGGGACCCTCTCCTACGAGCAGTACTTC
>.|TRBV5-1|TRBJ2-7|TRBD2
CASSLVLAGIDYEQYF
TGCGCCAGCAGCTTGGTCCTAGCGGGGATTGACTACGAGCAGTACTTC